The 18 T cell receptor beta chains reported below all come from one sample, sequenced in a study of T cells in narcolepsy. Measured with immunoSEQ multiplex PCR; TCRdb has only the in-frame clones, and not every one. The table includes some 30,000 clones, approximately 86% detected once. Sequencing was carried out using CD45RA- memory CD4+ T cells from PBMCs. The source of these receptors is a human donor with narcolepsy.

The chain joins TRBV28 to TRBJ2-1; a weak D match, TRBD2 (6 bases). Trimming left V 1 base short and J 8 bases short, with 18 bases between. This CDR3 is 16 amino acids long. The germline V gene encodes CDR1 MDHEN and CDR2 SYDVKM. The CDR3 DNA sequence: TGTGCCAGCAGTTTATACGGGGGAAATTCAATATATGAGCAGTTCTTC. Translating it yields CASSLYGGNSIYEQFF.

As regards this clone: This CDR3 is also generated by other DNA sequences in the sample. The chain uses TRBV18 and TRBJ1-5; no clear D gene. Germline V CDR1 and CDR2: KGHSH, LQKENI. This CDR3 is built from 13 residues. V was pared by 2 bases and J by 1 base, with 3 bases between. The CDR3 nucleotides are TGTGCCAGCTCACCAGACAGCAATCAGCCCCAGCATTTT. Translating it yields CASSPDSNQPQHF.

The chain links TRBV5-6 to TRBJ2-3; 8 bases are shared with TRBD1. With 4 bases clipped from V and 8 bases from J, the junction kept 9 bases outside the gene matches. The CDR3 totals 14 residues. Per germline, CDR1 SGHDT and CDR2 YYEEEE. DNA for the CDR3: TGTGCCAGCAGCCTGACAGGGGCGCGAGGTACGCAGTATTTT. This translates into CASSLTGARGTQYF.

The rearrangement joins TRBV11-2 to TRBJ1-6; no firm D call. The V gene's germline CDR1 is SGHAT and CDR2 FQNNGV. The V end was cut by 0 bases, the J end by 0 bases, with 3 bases between. This CDR3 is 15 amino acids long. CDR3 region: CASSLESSYNSPLHF. The CDR3 DNA is TGTGCCAGCAGCTTAGAGAGCTCCTATAATTCACCCCTCCACTTT.

The chain joins TRBV2 to TRBJ1-1; perhaps TRBD1 as D (6 bases). The CDR3 runs to 11 residues. The V and J ends lost 8 bases and 4 bases respectively, with 8 bases between them. CDR1 is SNHLY and CDR2 is FYNNEI in the germline V gene. CDR3 nucleotide sequence: TGTGCCAGCGGGGGGGCCACTGAAGCTTTCTTT. This translates into CASGGATEAFF.

Worth noting for this clone: A read error may produce the germline difference seen at one junction end. This chain uses TRBV30 with TRBJ1-4; weak D call: TRBD1 (5 bases). The germline V gene encodes CDR1 GTSNPN and CDR2 SVGIG (reference sequence). The CDR3 runs 12 residues. The CDR3 DNA reads as TGTGCCGGGAGGAGGGGACCCGGGAAACTGTTTTTT. This gives the protein CAGRRGPGKLFF.

This clone is a singleton in its sample. The genes are TRBV19 and TRBJ1-2; D is unclear. This CDR3 comprises 13 residues. V was pared by 3 bases and J by 8 bases, with 13 bases between. Germline CDR1 and CDR2: LNHDA and SQIVND (reference sequence). Here the CDR3 DNA reads TGTGCCAGTAGTATGTCCAGCCTTGGGGGCTACACCTTC. Its protein product is CASSMSSLGGYTF.

V gene TRBV28 combines with J gene TRBJ2-6; D remains ambiguous. The V gene's germline CDR1 is MDHEN and CDR2 SYDVKM. This CDR3 is built from 18 residues. Trimming removed 2 bases at V and 1 base at J, with 15 bases between. CDR3 DNA sequence: TGTGCCAGCAGTTTAATGGGATTTGGATTGTCTGGGGCCAACGTCCTGACTTTC. Translated, it gives CASSLMGFGLSGANVLTF.

This rearrangement joins TRBV2 to TRBJ1-1; possible D gene TRBD1, 5 bases. The V end lost 2 bases, the J end lost 5 bases, and 9 bases lay between the germline ends. The CDR3 is 13 residues long. Germline assignment: CDR1 SNHLY and CDR2 FYNNEI. CDR3 nucleotide sequence: TGTGCCAGCAGTGAATCCAGGGCAACTGAAGCTTTCTTT. Amino acid sequence: CASSESRATEAFF.

The chain combines TRBV19 with TRBJ1-5; D gene ambiguous. CDR1 is LNHDA and CDR2 is SQIVND in the germline V gene (reference sequence). The V end was cut by 7 bases, the J end by 0 bases, with 10 bases between. This CDR3 is built from 14 residues. CDR3 in amino acids: CASTGIYSNQPQHF. The CDR3 region has the DNA TGTGCCAGTACCGGAATTTATAGCAATCAGCCCCAGCATTTT.

The chain is built from TRBV6-6 and TRBJ2-2; D remains unclear. CDR3 size: 15 residues. Germline loops: CDR1 MNHNY, CDR2 SVGAGI (reference sequence). The germline V and J ends were trimmed by 4 bases and 0 bases, with 9 bases remaining between them. CDR3 sequence reads: CASSLGSTNTGELFF. The DNA for the CDR3 is TGTGCCAGCAGTTTGGGCAGCACGAACACCGGGGAGCTGTTTTTT.

This clone turned up a few times. V gene TRBV6-5 combines with J gene TRBJ2-1, with D tentatively TRBD2 (5 bases). The CDR3 sequence is 13 residues long. The germline V gene has CDR1 MNHEY and CDR2 SVGAGI. Trimming removed 6 bases from V and 10 bases from J, with 16 bases in between. In nucleotides, the CDR3 is TGTGCCAGCAGAGCCACAGTGGGCGGGGAGCAGTTCTTC. Its protein product is CASRATVGGEQFF.

The rearrangement uses TRBV7-2 and TRBJ2-1; 16 bases fit TRBD2. Germline trimming cut 1 base from V and 6 bases from J; bases unmatched to any gene: 6. CDR1 is SGHTA and CDR2 is FQGNSA in the germline V gene. CDR3 length: 18 amino acids. The CDR3 DNA is TGTGCCAGCAGCTTAGTCGCCGGGACTAGCGGGAGGGCCAATGAGCAGTTCTTC. It specifies CASSLVAGTSGRANEQFF. Full variable domain (missing parts from reference TRBV7-2 and TRBJ2-1): GAGVSQSPSNKVTEKGKDVELRCDPISGHTALYWYRQSLGQGLEFLIYFQGNSAPDKSGLPSDRFSAERTGGSVSTLTIQRTQQEDSAVYLCASSLVAGTSGRANEQFFGPGTRLTVL.

The chain joins TRBV7-9 to TRBJ2-7; no reliable D call. The CDR3 loop spans 11 amino acids. V dropped 1 base and J dropped 3 bases, with 1 base sitting between them. Germline values: CDR1 SEHNR, CDR2 FQNEAQ (reference sequence). CDR3: CASSLDYEQYF. DNA for the CDR3: TGTGCCAGCAGCTTAGACTACGAGCAGTACTTC.

On this clone: A junction end diverges from the germline sequence, so it may reflect a read error. The chain has TRBV30 and TRBJ2-7, with 10 bases lining up with TRBD1. This CDR3 has 13 amino acids. Germline V gene data show CDR1 as GTSNPN and CDR2 as SVGIG (reference sequence). CDR3 coding DNA: TGTGCCTGGAGCTATAGCCGGGACAGGGGACCTTTCTTC. Translated: CAWSYSRDRGPFF. Drawing the rest from reference TRBV30 and TRBJ2-7, the complete variable domain is SQTIHQWPATLVQPVGSPLSLECTVEGTSNPNLYWYRQAAGRGLQLLFYSVGIGQISSEVPQNLSASRPQDRQFILSSKKLLLSDSGFYLCAWSYSRDRGPFFGPGTRLTVT.

Notes on this clone: The same CDR3 is also encoded by other DNA sequences in this sample. The J gene is TRBJ1-1, the V gene TRBV2; the D is unclear. The ends were cut back, 6 bases at V and 4 bases at J, with 18 bases in the middle. Looked up from germline, CDR1 is SNHLY and CDR2 is FYNNEI. The CDR3 consists of 15 residues. The DNA of the CDR3 is TGTGCCAGCAGGGAACTCGGCCTTCGAGGCACTGAAGCTTTCTTT. Translated, it gives CASRELGLRGTEAFF.

There are a few counts of this clone. The CDR3 loop reads CASSLGPGNTIYF. DNA of the CDR3: TGTGCCAGCAGCTTGGGGCCTGGAAACACCATATATTTT. The chain carries TRBV5-6 and TRBJ1-3; no definite D call. Germline CDR1 reads SGHDT; CDR2 reads YYEEEE. V lost 0 bases, J lost 2 bases, and 3 bases lay in between. This CDR3 is 13 amino acids long.

The chain is built from TRBV4-3 and TRBJ1-5, with D hard to call. The germline gives CDR1 LGHNA, CDR2 YSLEER. This CDR3 has 14 amino acids. V was trimmed by 0 bases and J by 4 bases, leaving 7 bases between them. This CDR3 is CASSQDGRNQPQHF. The CDR3 nucleotides are TGCGCCAGCAGCCAAGACGGTCGGAATCAGCCCCAGCATTTT.